Listed here are 7 T cell receptor beta chains from one sample, sequenced in a study of T cells in Graves' hyperthyroidism and ophthalmopathy. Amplification of TCR beta CDR3 regions used RNA as the template. The HTBI primer set served for first-round RT-PCR of the TCR CDR3. TCRdb re-derived calls from the multiplex PCR reads in MiXCR, one entry per CDR3 protein. The sample shows approximately 400,000 distinct CDR3 sequences, 15% to 18% of them seen only once. The source material was blood. The receptors were sampled from a woman under 30 with Graves' hyperthyroidism.

This clonotype was found many times. CDR3 protein: CASSLGGPAPRAGVGQPQHF. The CDR3 bases are TGTGCCAGCAGCTTAGGCGGACCCGCACCCCGTGCAGGGGTGGGACAGCCCCAGCATTTT. This chain joins TRBV11-3 and TRBJ1-5; TRBD1 is a possible D gene (6 bases). The V end lost 1 base, the J end lost 7 bases, and 29 bases lay between the germline ends. The CDR3 extends over 20 amino acids. The germline CDR1 and CDR2 sequences are SGHNT and YENEEA. Full variable domain (remainder filled in from reference TRBV11-3 and TRBJ1-5): EAGVVQSPRYKIIEKKQPVAFWCNPISGHNTLYWYLQNLGQGPELLIRYENEEAVDDSQLPKDRFSAERLKGVDSTLKIQPAELGDSAVYLCASSLGGPAPRAGVGQPQHFGDGTRLSIL.

This clonotype was counted ten times or more. The chain recombines TRBV2 with TRBJ2-1; D call uncertain. Deletions cut 6 bases from V and 5 bases from J, with 14 bases between. CDR3 length: 14 amino acids. CDR1 and CDR2 (germline): SNHLY, FYNNEI. CDR3: CASSYTVNNNEQFF. CDR3 nucleotides: TGTGCCAGCAGCTACACAGTAAATAACAATGAGCAGTTCTTC.

Ten or more counts support this clonotype. CDR3 region: CASSLGVNNSPLHF. The CDR3 nucleotides are TGTGCCAGCAGTTTGGGAGTGAATAATTCACCCCTCCACTTT. The chain uses TRBV12-3 or TRBV12-4 and TRBJ1-6, with D uncertain. This CDR3 is 14 amino acids long. Trimming left V 3 bases short and J 5 bases short, with 8 bases between.

This clonotype has a handful of counts. The rearrangement uses TRBV5-1 and TRBJ2-5, with unresolved D. CDR1 is SGHRS, CDR2 YFSETQ, per germline. This CDR3 comprises 13 residues. Trimming took off 1 base at V and 5 bases at J, with 9 bases between the two ends. The CDR3 region is CASSLLIRETQYF. The CDR3 coding sequence is TGCGCCAGCAGCTTGTTGATCCGGGAGACCCAGTACTTC.

This clonotype appeared many times. At one of its ends the junction is not consistent with the germline gene, which may arise from a read error. The rearrangement uses TRBV24-1 and TRBJ2-5; no clear D. CDR3 length equals 13 residues. Germline CDR1 is KGHDR and CDR2 is SFDVKD. Written as DNA, the CDR3 is TGTGCCACCGGTGACCCCCCCACGGAGACCCAGTACTTC. Translation: CATGDPPTETQYF.

Many counts were recorded for this clonotype. The chain joins TRBV3-1 to TRBJ2-1; D remains unclear. Per germline, CDR1 LGHDT and CDR2 YNNKEL (reference sequence). V lost 1 base and J lost 6, with 7 bases in between. The CDR3 is 13 amino acids. The CDR3 region is CASSQVAVNEQFF. CDR3 nucleotides: TGTGCCAGCAGCCAAGTAGCCGTCAATGAGCAGTTCTTC.

This clonotype has a count of ten or more. The chain employs TRBV6-5 and TRBJ2-7; D is unclear. From germline, CDR1 is MNHEY and CDR2 SVGAGI. This CDR3 spans 13 amino acids. The V end was cut by 4 bases, the J end by 0 bases, with 7 bases between. CDR3 bases: TGTGCCAGCAGTTCTCTCCGCTCCTACGAGCAGTACTTC. It codes for CASSSLRSYEQYF.